The 11 T cell receptor beta chains below were found in one sample sequenced in a study of PD-L1 blockade in urothelial cancer. TCRdb keeps only in-frame clones here, not all; method: immunoSEQ multiplex PCR. The table includes around 40,000 clones, almost 85% detected once. Time point here: peripheral blood 6 weeks after treatment start. The input for sequencing was PBMCs, taken around atezolizumab (anti-PD-L1) treatment. All receptors come from a man in his fifties or sixties with urothelial cancer.

The chain carries TRBV7-2 and TRBJ2-5; 7 positions agree with TRBD2. Trimming removed 1 base from V and 5 bases from J; junction bases left unmatched: 4. This CDR3 comprises 14 residues. In germline, CDR1 is SGHTA, CDR2 FQGNSA. The CDR3 sequence: CASSLVGGSETQYF. CDR3 bases: TGTGCCAGCAGCTTAGTTGGCGGGAGTGAGACCCAGTACTTC.

V and J are TRBV28 and TRBJ1-1; TRBD1 might be the D (6 bases). The germline V gene has CDR1 MDHEN and CDR2 SYDVKM. The CDR3 is 14 residues long. Trimming cost V 3 bases and J 4 bases, with 12 bases left between them. DNA for the CDR3: TGTGCCAGCAGTTTTGGCAGGGGTAGCACTGAAGCTTTCTTT. Translating it yields CASSFGRGSTEAFF.

This clone was found a few times. The rearrangement joins TRBV4-2 to TRBJ2-7; D is unresolved. Germline V gene data show CDR1 as LGHNA and CDR2 as YNFKEQ. The CDR3 length is 11 residues. Trimming stripped 4 bases from V and 3 bases from J, with 4 bases between. CDR3 sequence: CASSRSYEQYF. CDR3 DNA sequence: TGTGCCAGCAGCCGTAGCTACGAGCAGTACTTC.

The chain links TRBV27 to TRBJ2-3, with D unresolved. The CDR3 totals 14 residues. Germline loops: CDR1 MNHEY, CDR2 SMNVEV (reference sequence). The V gene lost 3 bases and the J gene lost 2 bases, with 9 bases spanning the gap. The CDR3 bases are TGTGCCAGCAGTTTTCGTCAGTTCACAGATACGCAGTATTTT. This codes for CASSFRQFTDTQYF.

This clone was counted a few times. The chain couples TRBV11-2 to TRBJ1-2, with D possibly TRBD1 on 5 matching bases. Trimming took 5 bases from V and 4 from J, leaving 20 bases between them. CDR1 SGHAT and CDR2 FQNNGV come from the germline V gene. This CDR3 region has 16 residues. CDR3 amino acids: CASSPLRGEFGYGYTF. The CDR3 DNA sequence: TGTGCCAGCAGCCCTCTACGGGGGGAATTCGGCTATGGCTACACCTTC.

The chain couples TRBV6-5 to TRBJ2-7; D might be TRBD2 (7 bases). CDR3 length equals 14 residues. CDR1 is MNHEY, CDR2 SVGAGI, per germline. Trimming stripped 6 bases from V and 5 bases from J, with 17 bases between. As DNA, the CDR3 is TGTGCCAGCAGCCTCCGTTGGGGGGGCGACGAGCAGTACTTC. The encoded protein is CASSLRWGGDEQYF.

The genes are TRBV7-6 and TRBJ2-3, with TRBD1 matching 10 bases. This CDR3 has 17 residues. The trim removed 1 base at V and 7 bases at J, leaving 11 bases unmatched. CDR1 is SGHVS, CDR2 FNYEAQ, per germline. The CDR3: CASSLGSSGQGTHTQYF. CDR3 nucleotide sequence: TGTGCCAGCAGCTTAGGTTCTTCGGGACAGGGGACACATACGCAGTATTTT.

This chain links TRBV6-1 with TRBJ1-1; D gene ambiguous. The germline V gene encodes CDR1 MNHNS and CDR2 SASEGT. The CDR3 consists of 14 residues. The V and J ends lost 6 bases and 1 base respectively, with 12 bases between them. CDR3 protein: CASRGGSGNTEAFF. CDR3 nucleotide sequence: TGTGCCAGCAGGGGAGGGTCAGGGAACACTGAAGCTTTCTTT.

The chain has TRBV7-9 and TRBJ1-2, with D possibly TRBD1 on 5 matching bases. CDR1 is SEHNR and CDR2 is FQNEAQ in the germline V gene (reference sequence). V was shortened by 5 bases and J by 5 bases, with 15 bases between the two germline ends. There are 14 residues in the CDR3. The CDR3 region has the DNA TGTGCCAGCAGCCAAATAGGGGTTGGGTATGGCTACACCTTC. As protein: CASSQIGVGYGYTF.

The chain couples TRBV7-2 to TRBJ1-1, with TRBD1 as a possible D gene (5 bases). Trimming cost V 0 bases and J 10 bases, with 12 bases left between them. The CDR3 contains 13 residues. Germline values: CDR1 SGHTA, CDR2 FQGNSA. The CDR3 region is CASSLAGQGLAFF. CDR3 in DNA: TGTGCCAGCAGCTTAGCGGGGCAGGGCTTAGCTTTCTTT.

CDR3 loop: CASSEWTGTYEQYF. Written as DNA, the CDR3 is TGTGCCAGCAGTGAATGGACGGGGACCTACGAGCAGTACTTC. The V gene is TRBV25-1, the J gene TRBJ2-7; possible D gene TRBD2, 5 bases. Trimming pared 1 base from V and 2 bases from J, leaving 9 bases between. CDR3 length equals 14 residues. Per the germline V gene, CDR1 is MGHDK and CDR2 is SYGVNS.